A single sample gave rise to the 29 T cell receptor beta chains below, sequenced in a study of low-dose radiotherapy and immunotherapy resistance in tumors. Time point noted: after trial treatment. Treatment specified: LDRT plus nivolumab, ipilimumab, low-dose cyclophosphamide and aspirin (RACIN trial). Gene-specific TRAV and TRBV primers were used for first-strand cDNA, covering alpha and beta chains. TCRs underwent 15 to 25 PCR cycles of amplification with a constant-region primer and V-primer adapter. TCRdb reprocessed the reads with MiXCR, giving one entry per CDR3 protein. This table has some 46,000 distinct CDR3 sequences, about 25% appearing once. The sample consisted of PBMCs, taken after low-dose radiotherapy plus immunotherapy. The origin of the receptors is a male donor with prostate cancer.

This clonotype counts as medium-sized (0.01 to 0.1%). This rearrangement joins TRBV12-3 or TRBV12-4 to TRBJ2-7, with D hard to call. V was trimmed by 6 bases and J by 0 bases, leaving 6 bases between them. The CDR3 is made up of 12 amino acids. The CDR3: CASSPSSYEQYF. The CDR3 region has the DNA TGTGCCAGCAGCCCCAGCTCCTACGAGCAGTACTTC.

This clonotype was observed many times. This chain connects TRBV6-6 to TRBJ1-2; D remains unclear. There are 11 residues in the CDR3. Looked up from germline, CDR1 is MNHNY and CDR2 is SVGAGI (reference sequence). Trimming removed 4 bases at V and 4 bases at J, with 4 bases between. CDR3 DNA sequence: TGTGCCAGCAGTTGGCTCTATGGCTACACCTTC. This gives the protein CASSWLYGYTF.

In its sample, this clonotype was seen many times. This chain connects TRBV29-1 to TRBJ1-1, with D possibly matching TRBD1 (5 bases). Trimming cost V 7 bases and J 0 bases, with 18 bases left between them. Per germline, CDR1 SQVTM and CDR2 ANQGSEA. This CDR3 region has 15 residues. CDR3 sequence: CSGEEPGPLNTEAFF. The CDR3, as DNA: TGCAGCGGCGAAGAACCGGGACCGCTGAACACTGAAGCTTTCTTT.

This clonotype was recorded many times. The chain combines TRBV9 with TRBJ2-1; TRBD2 matches 9 bases. This CDR3 spans 14 amino acids. Trimming removed 0 bases from V and 7 bases from J; junction bases left unmatched: 2. Germline V gene sequence: CDR1 SGDLS, CDR2 YYNGEE. CDR3 bases: TGTGCCAGCAGCGTAGGCGGGAGGGTGAATGAGCAGTTCTTC. Encoded protein: CASSVGGRVNEQFF.

This clonotype was seen many times. The chain is built from TRBV28 and TRBJ1-6; D not certain. CDR1 is MDHEN, CDR2 SYDVKM, per germline. This CDR3 contains 13 residues. V shed 7 bases and J shed 3 bases, with 7 bases lying between them. The CDR3 DNA sequence: TGTGCCAGCATCCGGGACTATAATTCACCCCTCCACTTT. Translation: CASIRDYNSPLHF.

This clonotype was seen at least ten times. The rearrangement links TRBV11-3 to TRBJ2-3; the D is unclear. The CDR3 spans 12 residues. V dropped 7 bases and J dropped 4 bases, with 9 bases sitting between them. The germline V gene has CDR1 SGHNT and CDR2 YENEEA. CDR3 DNA: TGTGCCAGCAAGGGAAGGGCAGATACGCAGTATTTT. Amino acids: CASKGRADTQYF.

CDR3 DNA sequence: TGTGCCAGCAGTTCCGGAGTGTTGAACTATGGCTACACCTTC. Protein product: CASSSGVLNYGYTF. This sequence joins TRBV28 and TRBJ1-2; no definite D call. Germline CDR1 MDHEN, CDR2 SYDVKM. CDR3 length equals 14 residues. Trimming took off 4 bases at V and 2 bases at J, with 11 bases between the two ends.

This clonotype was seen ten or more times. V gene TRBV19 combines with J gene TRBJ1-2; maybe TRBD1 (6 bases). The CDR3 has 13 amino acids. Germline CDR1 LNHDA, CDR2 SQIVND (reference sequence). V lost 6 bases and J lost 3, with 11 bases in between. CDR3 DNA: TGTGCCAGTAGGGACAGAGCCTACTATGGCTACACCTTC. Translated: CASRDRAYYGYTF.

This clonotype has at least ten counts. J is TRBJ2-3 and V is TRBV5-4; the D call may be TRBD1 or TRBD2 (5 bases each). Trimming cost V 2 bases and J 5 bases, with 15 bases left between them. There are 15 residues in the CDR3. Per germline, CDR1 SGHNT and CDR2 YYREEE (reference sequence). The CDR3, as DNA: TGTGCCAGCAGCTTTCCGGGGCCGCGAGGAGATACGCAGTATTTT. This encodes CASSFPGPRGDTQYF. The variable domain in full, completed from reference TRBV5-4 and TRBJ2-3, reads ETGVTQSPTHLIKTRGQQVTLRCSSQSGHNTVSWYQQALGQGPQFIFQYYREEENGRGNFPPRFSGLQFPNYSSELNVNALELDDSALYLCASSFPGPRGDTQYFGPGTRLTVL.

This clonotype showed up many times. The V gene is TRBV2, the J gene TRBJ1-1; the match to TRBD1 covers 8 bases. The CDR3 covers 14 residues. The germline CDR1 and CDR2 sequences are SNHLY and FYNNEI. V was clipped by 5 bases and J by 1 base; unmatched bases: 3. The CDR3 reads CASSPQGANTEAFF. The CDR3, as DNA: TGTGCCAGCAGTCCTCAGGGGGCGAACACTGAAGCTTTCTTT.

Ten or more counts support this clonotype. V gene TRBV7-9 combines with J gene TRBJ1-1; D may be TRBD1 (6 bases). Germline loops: CDR1 SEHNR, CDR2 FQNEAQ (reference sequence). The CDR3 is 15 amino acids. The ends were cut back, 1 base at V and 5 bases at J, with 14 bases in the middle. The CDR3 loop is CASSLGGRGGTEAFF. The CDR3 DNA reads as TGTGCCAGCAGCTTAGGGGGCAGGGGAGGAACTGAAGCTTTCTTT.

This clonotype was picked up many times. CDR3 protein: CASSWTSYNEQFF. CDR3 in DNA: TGTGCCAGCAGCTGGACATCCTACAATGAGCAGTTCTTC. The chain employs TRBV27 and TRBJ2-1, with D possibly matching TRBD1 (5 bases). The CDR3 length is 13 residues. The germline gives CDR1 MNHEY, CDR2 SMNVEV (reference sequence). Trimming removed 6 bases from V and 1 base from J, with 7 bases in between.

This clonotype has at least ten counts. This chain connects TRBV9 to TRBJ2-7, with D possibly TRBD2 on 5 matching bases. This CDR3 has 13 amino acids. The V and J ends lost 3 bases and 2 bases respectively, with 9 bases between them. The germline V gene encodes CDR1 SGDLS and CDR2 YYNGEE. In nucleotides, the CDR3 is TGTGCCAGCAGCGCGAGCGGACCCTACGAGCAGTACTTC. It yields the protein CASSASGPYEQYF.

This clonotype was detected a few times. This rearrangement joins TRBV21-1 to TRBJ2-7. TRBV21-1 corresponds to a pseudogene. The CDR3 totals 16 residues. CDR3 bases: TGTGCCAGCAGCAAAGCAAGAACAGATCAATTCGACGAGCAGTACTTC. It codes for CASSKARTDQFDEQYF.

This chain joins TRBV9 and TRBJ2-6; a weak D match, TRBD1 (6 bases). The CDR3 runs to 18 residues. Trimming took off 0 bases at V and 0 bases at J, with 13 bases between the two ends. CDR1 is SGDLS and CDR2 is YYNGEE in the germline V gene. The CDR3 reads CASSVVPDRSSGANVLTF. The CDR3 region has the DNA TGTGCCAGCAGCGTAGTTCCCGACAGGAGCTCTGGGGCCAACGTCCTGACTTTC.

This clonotype came up a few times. This chain links TRBV6-2 or TRBV6-3 with TRBJ1-2; tentatively, D is TRBD1 (6 bases). Germline CDR1 and CDR2: MNHEY and SVGEGT. The CDR3 contains 13 residues. V was shortened by 5 bases and J by 3 bases, with 10 bases between the two germline ends. The CDR3 coding sequence is TGTGCCAGCAGTGAGGGACATTACTATGGCTACACCTTC. Its translation is CASSEGHYYGYTF.

This clonotype was recorded at least ten times. This sequence joins TRBV7-2 and TRBJ2-2, with a tentative D call TRBD1 (5 bases). The CDR3 sequence is 14 residues long. Trimming took 0 bases from V and 5 from J, leaving 7 bases between them. Germline CDR1 and CDR2: SGHTA and FQGNSA. The CDR3 spells CASSLAGATGELFF. The CDR3 coding sequence is TGTGCCAGCAGCTTAGCAGGGGCGACCGGGGAGCTGTTTTTT.

A word on this clonotype: A read error is likely here: a far larger clone is one base away. The gene calls are TRBV13 and TRBJ1-2; perhaps TRBD1 as D (6 bases). The CDR3 is 13 residues long. V was pared by 5 bases and J by 7 bases, with 14 bases between. From germline, CDR1 is PRHDT and CDR2 FYEKMQ (reference sequence). The CDR3 DNA sequence: TGTGCCAGCAGCGGCACCCGGGGGGCTGGCTACACCTTC. As protein: CASSGTRGAGYTF.

In this sample, this clonotype turned up many times. The chain is built from TRBV7-9 and TRBJ2-3; D might be TRBD2 (5 bases). Trimming removed 6 bases from V and 0 bases from J, with 13 bases in between. Germline loops: CDR1 SEHNR, CDR2 FQNEAQ (reference sequence). This CDR3 region has 15 residues. The CDR3 nucleotides read TGTGCCAGCAGACTTACGGGGTCTAGCACAGATACGCAGTATTTT. Its protein product is CASRLTGSSTDTQYF.

This clonotype was seen repeatedly, ten times or more. The genes are TRBV6-2 or TRBV6-3 and TRBJ2-1; 10 bases line up with TRBD2. Germline trimming cut 5 bases from V and 4 bases from J; bases unmatched to any gene: 8. The CDR3 covers 16 residues. From germline, CDR1 is MNHEY and CDR2 SVGEGT. The CDR3 nucleotides read TGTGCCAGCAGTCCCCAGACTAGCGGGCTATACAATGAGCAGTTCTTC. Translation: CASSPQTSGLYNEQFF.

Worth noting for this clonotype: One base separates it from a far larger clone, so it is likely a read error. The chain uses TRBV20-1 and TRBJ2-1; D is unresolved. Germline V gene lookup returns CDR1 DFQATT and CDR2 SNEGSKA (reference sequence). The V end lost 3 bases, the J end lost 13 bases, and 16 bases lay between the germline ends. The CDR3 consists of 12 residues. This CDR3 is CSASHNQETQFF. The CDR3 DNA is TGCAGTGCTAGCCACAACCAAGAGACCCAGTTCTTC.

The chain recombines TRBV6-8 with TRBJ2-5; D is perhaps TRBD2 (6 bases). The ends were cut back, 0 bases at V and 4 bases at J, with 15 bases in the middle. The CDR3 spans 16 residues. Germline-derived CDR1 and CDR2 are MNHGY and SAAAGT. CDR3 DNA sequence: TGTGCCAGCAGTTACTCGAGCACGGGAGCTTCAGAGACCCAGTACTTC. Translated: CASSYSSTGASETQYF.

Only a few counts were recorded for this clonotype. The chain employs TRBV5-1 and TRBJ2-1, with D maybe TRBD1 (6 bases). The V end lost 4 bases, the J end lost 4 bases, and 15 bases lay between the germline ends. The CDR3 contains 15 residues. CDR1 is SGHRS, CDR2 YFSETQ, per germline. CDR3 DNA sequence: TGCGCCAGCAGCGACCGGGACAAGAGTTACAATGAGCAGTTCTTC. It yields the protein CASSDRDKSYNEQFF.

This clonotype was observed many times. The V call is TRBV3-1, the J call TRBJ2-2; D call uncertain. V lost 0 bases and J lost 2, with 10 bases in between. Germline values: CDR1 LGHDT, CDR2 YNNKEL (reference sequence). There are 16 residues in the CDR3. The CDR3 coding sequence is TGTGCCAGCAGCCAAGATTCCACTTCTAACACCGGGGAGCTGTTTTTT. Protein product: CASSQDSTSNTGELFF.

On this clonotype: It is likely a read error: a sequence one base away is far more abundant. This chain uses TRBV18 with TRBJ2-1; 11 bases are shared with TRBD1. Germline-derived CDR1 and CDR2 are KGHSH and LQKENI. V shed 2 bases and J 10 bases; nucleotides not matched to a gene: 13. CDR3 size: 17 residues. The CDR3 loop is CASSPRTGGSPAYEQFF. CDR3 in DNA: TGTGCCAGCTCACCAAGGACAGGGGGCTCCCCTGCCTACGAGCAGTTCTTC.

The sample holds many counts of this clonotype. The chain recombines TRBV3-1 with TRBJ2-2; no definite D call. CDR1 and CDR2 from the germline V gene are LGHDT and YNNKEL (reference sequence). CDR3 length: 15 amino acids. V was clipped by 1 base and J by 1 base, with 7 bases between them. The CDR3 loop is CASSQGWGNTGELFF. The CDR3 DNA follows: TGTGCCAGCAGCCAAGGCTGGGGGAACACCGGGGAGCTGTTTTTT. Full variable domain (rest looked up from reference TRBV3-1 and TRBJ2-2): DTAVSQTPKYLVTQMGNDKSIKCEQNLGHDTMYWYKQDSKKFLKIMFSYNNKELIINETVPNRFSPKSPDKAHLNLHINSLELGDSAVYFCASSQGWGNTGELFFGEGSRLTVL.

This clonotype was observed at least ten times. This chain connects TRBV6-1 to TRBJ2-1; TRBD1 might be the D (6 bases). V shed 1 base and J shed 0 bases, with 10 bases lying between them. The germline V gene has CDR1 MNHNS and CDR2 SASEGT. The CDR3 length is 16 residues. The chain's CDR3 is CASSEGQVFSYNEQFF. Here the CDR3 DNA reads TGTGCCAGCAGTGAAGGACAGGTATTCTCCTACAATGAGCAGTTCTTC.

At least ten counts were recorded for this clonotype. The chain recombines TRBV25-1 with TRBJ2-2; TRBD1 agrees at 7 bases. The CDR3 is made up of 15 amino acids. With 7 bases clipped from V and 0 bases from J, the junction kept 5 bases outside the gene matches. Germline V lookup: CDR1 MGHDK, CDR2 SYGVNS. CDR3 region: CASNSTGTNTGELFF. DNA of the CDR3: TGTGCCAGCAACTCGACAGGGACGAACACCGGGGAGCTGTTTTTT.

Ten or more counts support this clonotype. This chain connects TRBV4-1 to TRBJ2-1; unclear D gene. Trimming removed 4 bases at V and 4 bases at J, with 2 bases between. Germline lookup yields CDR1 MGHRA and CDR2 YSYEKL. CDR3 size: 11 residues. The CDR3 nucleotides are TGCGCCAGCAGCCGGTACAATGAGCAGTTCTTC. This sequence encodes CASSRYNEQFF.